This is a list of T cell receptor beta chains from one sample in a study of cytomegalovirus exposure and HLA in healthy donors. Method: immunoSEQ multiplex PCR; TCRdb's copy keeps in-frame clones and lacks some. The data contain 140,000 to 150,000 clones, 9.4% of them seen just once; the ten biggest clones take up 1.8%. The specimen sequenced was PBMCs. These receptors originate from a male donor in good health and CMV-seronegative. Both conserved end residues are part of each CDR3.

J: TRBJ1-1; V: TRBV25-1; CDR3: CASSFGRGYTEAFF
J: TRBJ2-7; V: TRBV4-3; CDR3: CASSQGLAVLYEQYF
J: TRBJ1-2; V: TRBV19; CDR3: CASSILQAGYTF
J: TRBJ1-4; V: TRBV5-1; CDR3: CASSDRQGETLNEKLFF
J: TRBJ1-5; V: TRBV6-4; CDR3: CASSPTGNSNQPQHF
J: TRBJ2-7; V: TRBV5-1; CDR3: CASSPQPGQPYEQYF
J: TRBJ1-6; V: TRBV2; CDR3: CASRGTGGAPLHF
J: TRBJ1-2; V: TRBV9; CDR3: CASSVEDYGYTF
J: TRBJ1-2; V: TRBV28; CDR3: CASTMTLAGGDDDYTF
J: TRBJ2-7; V: TRBV5-1; CDR3: CASSQGEISYEQYF
J: TRBJ2-1; V: TRBV2; CDR3: CASRNSDKSYNEQFF
J: TRBJ2-7; V: TRBV4-2; CDR3: CASSLSVLLAAPYEQYF
J: TRBJ1-4; V: TRBV9; CDR3: CASSVVPTGRTEKLFF
J: TRBJ2-7; V: TRBV19; CDR3: CASSIRDRVEQYF
J: TRBJ1-3; V: TRBV7-3; CDR3: CASSLSGGTGNTIYF
J: TRBJ2-5; V: TRBV10-3; CDR3: CAIRGQEYQETQYF
J: TRBJ2-2; V: TRBV4-1; CDR3: CASSVVEGDAGELFF
J: TRBJ2-7; V: TRBV7-8; CDR3: CASSPEPGQGGHEQYF
J: TRBJ2-1; V: TRBV15; CDR3: CATSRVVRDEQFF
J: TRBJ1-2; V: TRBV14; CDR3: CASSDYLTGKGYTF
J: TRBJ2-7; V: TRBV4-2; CDR3: CASSQDELAGLVYEQYF
J: TRBJ2-7; V: TRBV2; CDR3: CASRDPSRKIYEQYF
J: TRBJ2-5; V: TRBV13; CDR3: CASSLVTGTETQYF
J: TRBJ2-2; V: TRBV13; CDR3: CASSLFIREVKANTGELFF
J: TRBJ1-1; V: TRBV7-2; CDR3: CASSLGAGRLNTEAFF
J: TRBJ1-1; V: TRBV4-1; CDR3: CASSPGQGPENTEAFF
J: TRBJ1-5; V: TRBV19; CDR3: CASSIGAIPQPQHF
J: TRBJ1-5; V: TRBV2; CDR3: CASSAGGSGRNQPQHF
J: TRBJ2-2; V: TRBV28; CDR3: CASSTGLSGELFF
J: TRBJ2-5; V: TRBV19; CDR3: CASSSDWPETQYF
J: TRBJ1-5; V: TRBV15; CDR3: CATSRDGTGRLPQHF
J: TRBJ2-1; V: TRBV6-5; CDR3: CASRLDRSPYNEQFF
J: TRBJ2-1; V: TRBV4-3; CDR3: CASSLRLAVYNEQFF
J: TRBJ2-5; V: TRBV4-1; CDR3: CASSQEGETQYF
J: TRBJ1-1; V: TRBV5-1; CDR3: CASSSDPGYTEAFF
J: TRBJ2-3; V: TRBV6-6; CDR3: CASSGQGSTDTQYF
J: TRBJ2-5; V: TRBV2; CDR3: CASILEVFGTQYF
J: TRBJ2-7; V: TRBV7-3; CDR3: CASSLRGGKEGSNEQYF
J: TRBJ2-1; V: TRBV19; CDR3: CASQRTSGSKSYNEQFF
J: TRBJ2-5; V: TRBV11-3; CDR3: CASSLAAGGGETQYF
J: TRBJ2-1; V: TRBV4-3; CDR3: CASSQDAPSGYNEQFF
J: TRBJ2-7; V: TRBV28; CDR3: CASSATLASSYEQYF
J: TRBJ2-7; V: TRBV18; CDR3: CASSPGSYEQYF
J: TRBJ2-1; V: TRBV28; CDR3: CASSRTSGSWNEQFF
J: TRBJ1-6; V: TRBV6-5; CDR3: CASSRGPYNSPLHF
J: TRBJ2-7; V: TRBV30; CDR3: CAWTSGASYEQYF
J: TRBJ2-1; V: TRBV5-1; CDR3: CASSLVGDRGLVRNYNEQFF
J: TRBJ1-1; V: TRBV27; CDR3: CASSLAGSPEAFF
J: TRBJ1-1; V: TRBV30; CDR3: CAWSGTVSQGAFF
J: TRBJ1-2; V: TRBV13; CDR3: CASSFEEEVMDGYTF
J: TRBJ2-7; V: TRBV20-1; CDR3: CSAKRSYEQYF
J: TRBJ2-2; V: TRBV10-3; CDR3: CATGGGATGELFF
J: TRBJ1-3; V: TRBV6-6; CDR3: CASSYSQGAGDTIYF
J: TRBJ1-5; V: TRBV6-5; CDR3: CASSYGGGNQPQHF
J: TRBJ2-3; V: TRBV5-1; CDR3: CASSLGEQGKDTQYF